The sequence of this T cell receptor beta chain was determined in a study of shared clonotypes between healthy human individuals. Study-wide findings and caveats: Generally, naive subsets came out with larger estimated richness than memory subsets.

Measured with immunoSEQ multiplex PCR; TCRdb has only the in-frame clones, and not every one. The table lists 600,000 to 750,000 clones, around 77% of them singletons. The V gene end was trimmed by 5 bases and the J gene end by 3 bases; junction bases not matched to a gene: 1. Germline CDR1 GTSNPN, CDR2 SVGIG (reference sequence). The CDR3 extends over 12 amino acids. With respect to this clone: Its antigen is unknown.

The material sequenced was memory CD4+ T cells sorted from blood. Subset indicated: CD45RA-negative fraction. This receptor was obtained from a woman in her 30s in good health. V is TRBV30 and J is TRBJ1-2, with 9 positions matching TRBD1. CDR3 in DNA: TGTGCCTGGGGACAGGGGCACTATGGCTACACCTTC. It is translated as CAWGQGHYGYTF.